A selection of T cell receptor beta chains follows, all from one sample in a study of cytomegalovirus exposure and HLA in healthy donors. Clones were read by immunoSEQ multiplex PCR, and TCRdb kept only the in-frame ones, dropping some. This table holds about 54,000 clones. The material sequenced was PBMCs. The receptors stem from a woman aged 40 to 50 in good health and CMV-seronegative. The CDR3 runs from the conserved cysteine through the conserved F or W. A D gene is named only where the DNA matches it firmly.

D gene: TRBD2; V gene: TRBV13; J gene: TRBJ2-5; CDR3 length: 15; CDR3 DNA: TGTGCCAGCAGCTTTGGTGGGGGGGAGGGAGAGACCCAGTACTTC; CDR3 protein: CASSFGGGEGETQYF
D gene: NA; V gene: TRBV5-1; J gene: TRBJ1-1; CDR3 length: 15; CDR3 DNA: TGCGCCAGCAGCTTGGACGGGGGGGAGGATACTGAAGCTTTCTTT; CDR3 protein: CASSLDGGEDTEAFF
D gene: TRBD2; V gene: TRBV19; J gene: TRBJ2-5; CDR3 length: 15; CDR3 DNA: TGTGCCAGTAGTAGCCGGACTAGCGGGAAAGAGACCCAGTACTTC; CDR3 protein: CASSSRTSGKETQYF
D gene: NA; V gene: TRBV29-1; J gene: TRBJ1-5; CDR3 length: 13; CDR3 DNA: TGCAGCGTTGGACGGGGGAGCAATCAGCCCCAGCATTTT; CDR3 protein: CSVGRGSNQPQHF
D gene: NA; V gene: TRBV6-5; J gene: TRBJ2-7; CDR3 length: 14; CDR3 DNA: TGTGCCAGCAGTTACTTCCAGGGTCCCTACGAGCAGTACTTC; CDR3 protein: CASSYFQGPYEQYF
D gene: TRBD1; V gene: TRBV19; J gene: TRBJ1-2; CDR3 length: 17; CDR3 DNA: TGTGCCAGTAGCCCCTCAACCGGGACAGGGGGCGCGGATGGCTACACCTTC; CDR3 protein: CASSPSTGTGGADGYTF
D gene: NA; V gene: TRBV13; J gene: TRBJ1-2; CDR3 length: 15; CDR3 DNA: TGTGCCAGCAGCTTAGGGGGCAGGCTCAGCTATGGCTACACCTTC; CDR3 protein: CASSLGGRLSYGYTF
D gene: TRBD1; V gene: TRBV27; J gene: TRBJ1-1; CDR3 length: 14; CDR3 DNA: TGTGCCAGCAGCCGCAGGGGGTTGAACACTGAAGCTTTCTTT; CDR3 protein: CASSRRGLNTEAFF
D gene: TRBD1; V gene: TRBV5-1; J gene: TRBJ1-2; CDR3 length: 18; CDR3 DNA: TGCGCCAGCACCGATCTCACAGGGGGCCCCTTATCTAACTATGGCTACACCTTC; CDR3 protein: CASTDLTGGPLSNYGYTF
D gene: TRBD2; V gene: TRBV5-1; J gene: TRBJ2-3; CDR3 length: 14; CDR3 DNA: TGCGCCAGCAGCTTCACGCGGGAGGCAGATACGCAGTATTTT; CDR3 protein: CASSFTREADTQYF
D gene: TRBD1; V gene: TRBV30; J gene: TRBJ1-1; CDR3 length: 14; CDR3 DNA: TGTGCCAGCAATCGACAGGGAGTAAGGACTGAAGCTTTCTTT; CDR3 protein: CASNRQGVRTEAFF
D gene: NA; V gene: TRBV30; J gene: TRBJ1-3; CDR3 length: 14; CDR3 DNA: TGTGCCGGAAGGACCAGGGAAACTGCAAACACCATATATTTT; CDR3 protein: CAGRTRETANTIYF
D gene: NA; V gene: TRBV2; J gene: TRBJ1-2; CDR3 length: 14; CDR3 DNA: TGTGCCAGCAGTGAAAGGCAGGGGAGCTATGGCTACACCTTC; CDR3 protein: CASSERQGSYGYTF
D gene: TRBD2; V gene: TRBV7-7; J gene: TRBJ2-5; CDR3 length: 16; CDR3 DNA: TGTGCCAGCAGCGCCGGGGGTAGCGGGGTGTGGGAGACCCAGTACTTC; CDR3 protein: CASSAGGSGVWETQYF
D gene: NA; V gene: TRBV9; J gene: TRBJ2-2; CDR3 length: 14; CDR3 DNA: TGTGCCAGCAGCCGGGTCTCGACTACCGGGGAGCTGTTTTTT; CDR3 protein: CASSRVSTTGELFF
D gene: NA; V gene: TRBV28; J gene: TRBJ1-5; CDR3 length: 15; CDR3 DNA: TGTGCCAGCAGGCCCGGAGGGTATAGCAATCAGCCCCAGCATTTT; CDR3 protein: CASRPGGYSNQPQHF
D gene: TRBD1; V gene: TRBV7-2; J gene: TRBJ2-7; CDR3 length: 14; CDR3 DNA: TGTGCCAGCAACCCGGACAGGGGACCCTACGAGCAGTACTTC; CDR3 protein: CASNPDRGPYEQYF
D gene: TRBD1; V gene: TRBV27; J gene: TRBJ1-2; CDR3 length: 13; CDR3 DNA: TGTGCCAGCAGCCTACAGGGGATGTTGGGCTACACCTTC; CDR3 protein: CASSLQGMLGYTF
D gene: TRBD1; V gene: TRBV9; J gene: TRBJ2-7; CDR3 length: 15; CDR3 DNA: TGTGCCAGCAGCGCTCCGGGACAGGGTGCCTACGAGCAGTACTTC; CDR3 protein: CASSAPGQGAYEQYF
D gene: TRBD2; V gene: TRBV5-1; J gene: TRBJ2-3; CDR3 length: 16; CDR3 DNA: TGCGCCAGCAGCTCAATACTAGCGGGGGGCACAGATACGCAGTATTTT; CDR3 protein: CASSSILAGGTDTQYF
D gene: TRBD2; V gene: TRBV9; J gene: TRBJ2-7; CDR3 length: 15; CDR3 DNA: TGTGCCAGCAGCTTCAGCGGGGGGGCCACCTACGAGCAGTACTTC; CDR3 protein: CASSFSGGATYEQYF
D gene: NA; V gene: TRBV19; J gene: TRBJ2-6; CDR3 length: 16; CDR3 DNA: TGTGCCAGTGGTAAACCAAGGGGTTCAGGGGCCAACGTCCTGACTTTC; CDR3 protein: CASGKPRGSGANVLTF
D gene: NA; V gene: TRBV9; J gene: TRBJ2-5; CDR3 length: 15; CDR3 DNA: TGTGCCAGCAGCGTAGAAGTCAGGGCAGGCGAGACCCAGTACTTC; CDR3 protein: CASSVEVRAGETQYF
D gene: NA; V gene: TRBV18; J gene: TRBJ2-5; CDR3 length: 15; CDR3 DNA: TGTGCCAGCTCACCAAACGTCGGACTCCAAGAGACCCAGTACTTC; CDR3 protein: CASSPNVGLQETQYF
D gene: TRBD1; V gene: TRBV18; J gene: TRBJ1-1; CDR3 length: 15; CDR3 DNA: TGTGCCAGCTCACCCCGACAGGGAACCCTAGGTGAAGCTTTCTTT; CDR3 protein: CASSPRQGTLGEAFF
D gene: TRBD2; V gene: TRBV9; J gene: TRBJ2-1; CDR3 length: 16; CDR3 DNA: TGTGCCAGCAGCAAACTGACTAGCGGGAGCGGAATTGAGCAGTTCTTC; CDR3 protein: CASSKLTSGSGIEQFF
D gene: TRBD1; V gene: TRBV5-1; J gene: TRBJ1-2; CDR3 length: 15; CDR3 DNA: TGCGCCAGCAGCTTGGATGCAGGGGGCGGCTATGGCTACACCTTC; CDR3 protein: CASSLDAGGGYGYTF